This TCR beta chain was recovered during a study of PD-L1 blockade in urothelial cancer. Across the whole study: When patients started atezolizumab in about 2014, it was given at 1,200 mg intravenously every 3 weeks. Between 0 and 3 chemotherapy regimens preceded treatment for each patient. Median T cell yield from blood was roughly 150,000. It was at 3 weeks (second dose) and 6 weeks after treatment start that blood was analyzed.

This sample's time point: peripheral blood 6 weeks after treatment start. J was trimmed by 5 bases and V by 0 bases; bases with no gene match: 5. CDR1 is SGDLS, CDR2 YYNGEE, per germline. This CDR3 comprises 15 residues. Some clones are missing from TCRdb's copy, which holds only in-frame ones; the method was immunoSEQ multiplex PCR. The repertoire includes about 51,000 clones, around nine tenths of them detected once, and 2% to 2.5% sits in the top ten. This receptor was identified in a man between 60 and 70 years old with urothelial cancer. The chain recombines TRBV9 with TRBJ2-7; 10 nucleotides align to TRBD1. The sample was PBMCs, taken around atezolizumab (anti-PD-L1) treatment. The CDR3 here is CASSVEGQGTHEQYF. The CDR3 DNA is TGTGCCAGCAGCGTAGAGGGACAGGGGACCCACGAGCAGTACTTC.